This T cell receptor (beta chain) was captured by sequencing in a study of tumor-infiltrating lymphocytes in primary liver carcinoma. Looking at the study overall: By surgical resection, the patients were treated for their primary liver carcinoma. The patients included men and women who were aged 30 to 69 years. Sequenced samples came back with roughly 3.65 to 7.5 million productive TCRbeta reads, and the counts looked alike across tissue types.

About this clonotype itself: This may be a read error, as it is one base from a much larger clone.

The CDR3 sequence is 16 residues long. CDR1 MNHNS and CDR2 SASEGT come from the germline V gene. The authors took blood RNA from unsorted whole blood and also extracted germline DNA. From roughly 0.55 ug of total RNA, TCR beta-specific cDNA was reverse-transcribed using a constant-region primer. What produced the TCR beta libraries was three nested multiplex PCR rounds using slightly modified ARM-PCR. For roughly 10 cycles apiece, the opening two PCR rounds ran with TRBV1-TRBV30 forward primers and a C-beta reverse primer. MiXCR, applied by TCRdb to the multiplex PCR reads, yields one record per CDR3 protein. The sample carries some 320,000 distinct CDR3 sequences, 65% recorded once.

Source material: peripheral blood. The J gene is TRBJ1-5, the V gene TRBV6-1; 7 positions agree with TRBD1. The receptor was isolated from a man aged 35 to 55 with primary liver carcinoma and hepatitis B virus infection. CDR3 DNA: TGTGCCGGCAGTGTTTGGGACAGCGAACCCAATCAGCCCCAGCATTTT. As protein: CAGSVWDSEPNQPQHF.